This TCR beta chain was sequenced for a study of patients and donors after allogeneic stem cell transplantation. The germline V gene has CDR1 DFQATT and CDR2 SNEGSKA (reference sequence). CDR3 length: 13 residues. The V end was cut by 0 bases, the J end by 8 bases, with 13 bases between. TCRdb re-called the RT-PCR reads through MiXCR, storing one row per CDR3 protein. Altogether 150,000 to 200,000 distinct CDR3 sequences are present, 25% to 35% being singletons, with the ten largest covering approximately 3.5%. This clonotype was recorded at least ten times. The chain uses TRBV20-1 and TRBJ1-1; no clear D. The receptor's source is a human donor who was either an allogeneic HSCT recipient or a stem cell or donor lymphocyte infusion donor (not recorded which). It is not recorded whose cells these are; they may come from a transplant donor. Sequenced material: blood, either unsorted or a sorted T cell fraction (not recorded which). CDR3 sequence reads: CSARDLLGSEAFF. The CDR3 bases are TGCAGTGCTAGAGATCTTTTAGGATCCGAAGCTTTCTTT.